This T cell receptor (beta chain) is drawn from a study of cytomegalovirus exposure and HLA in healthy donors. Per germline, CDR1 MNHNS and CDR2 SASEGT. Unmatched junction bases numbered 11, after V lost 3 bases and J lost 4 bases. CDR3 size: 17 residues. Findings of the study overall: Another analysis was done later, and it associated around 16,000 TCR beta sequences with HLA alleles at 0.05 false discovery rate. According to reports, the classifier identified cytomegalovirus status with high specificity and sensitivity.

Comments on this clone: Its specificity is not known.

The PCR ran on 60 Vbeta and 13 Jbeta primers. Repertoires were generated with immunoSEQ multiplex PCR, while TCRdb's copy carries only in-frame clones and drops some. The sample lists approximately 100,000 clones, around 73% occurring once. The sequence was collected from a man aged 35-49 years in good health and CMV-seronegative. The rearrangement joins TRBV6-1 to TRBJ2-2; 7 bases are a match to TRBD2. Sequences were obtained from PBMCs. The CDR3 nucleotides read TGTGCCAGCAGTGACCCGGGGAGGGGAAATCCCACCGGGGAGCTGTTTTTT. Translated: CASSDPGRGNPTGELFF.